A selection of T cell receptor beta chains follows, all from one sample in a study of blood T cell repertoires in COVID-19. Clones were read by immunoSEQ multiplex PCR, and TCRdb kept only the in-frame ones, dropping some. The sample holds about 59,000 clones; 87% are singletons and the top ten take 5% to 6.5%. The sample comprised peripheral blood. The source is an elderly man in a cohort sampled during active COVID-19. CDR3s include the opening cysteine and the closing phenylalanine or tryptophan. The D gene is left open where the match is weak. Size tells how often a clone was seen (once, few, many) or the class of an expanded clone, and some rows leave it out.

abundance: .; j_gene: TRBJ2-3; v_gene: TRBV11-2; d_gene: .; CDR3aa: CASSLDLSTDTQYF; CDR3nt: TGTGCCAGCAGCTTAGACCTTAGCACAGATACGCAGTATTTT
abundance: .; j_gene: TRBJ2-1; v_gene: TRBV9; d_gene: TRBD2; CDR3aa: CASSVGTSGRLEQFF; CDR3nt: TGTGCCAGCAGCGTAGGAACTAGCGGGAGGCTTGAGCAGTTCTTC
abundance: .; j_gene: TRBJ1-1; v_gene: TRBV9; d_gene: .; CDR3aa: CASSVGGVNTEAFF; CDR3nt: TGTGCCAGCAGCGTAGGCGGGGTCAACACTGAAGCTTTCTTT
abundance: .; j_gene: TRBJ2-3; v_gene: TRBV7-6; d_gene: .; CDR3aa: CASSQSTDTQYF; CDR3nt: TGTGCCAGCAGCCAGAGCACAGATACGCAGTATTTT
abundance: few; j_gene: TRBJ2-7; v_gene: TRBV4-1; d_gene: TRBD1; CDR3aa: CASSHPGQYYEQYF; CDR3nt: TGCGCCAGCAGCCACCCGGGACAGTACTACGAGCAGTACTTC
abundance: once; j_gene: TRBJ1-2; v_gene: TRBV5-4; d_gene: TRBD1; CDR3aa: CASSLEDRVWGYTF; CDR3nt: TGTGCCAGCAGCTTGGAGGACAGGGTATGGGGCTACACCTTC
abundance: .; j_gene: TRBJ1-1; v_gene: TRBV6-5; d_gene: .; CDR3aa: CASRTSPDSEAFF; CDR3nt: TGTGCCAGCAGAACCTCCCCGGACAGCGAAGCTTTCTTT
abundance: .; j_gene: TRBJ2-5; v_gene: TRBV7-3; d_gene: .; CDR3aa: CASSLGGSETQYF; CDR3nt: TGTGCCAGCAGCCTAGGGGGATCGGAGACCCAGTACTTC
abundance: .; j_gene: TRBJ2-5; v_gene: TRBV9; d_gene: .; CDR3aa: CASSVGANQETQYF; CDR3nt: TGTGCCAGCAGCGTAGGCGCCAACCAAGAGACCCAGTACTTC
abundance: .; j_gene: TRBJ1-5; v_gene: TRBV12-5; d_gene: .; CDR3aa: CASGLVSGLQPQHF; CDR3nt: TGTGCTAGTGGTTTGGTATCAGGGTTGCAGCCCCAGCATTTT
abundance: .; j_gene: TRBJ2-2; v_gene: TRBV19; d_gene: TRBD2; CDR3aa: CASSNSGSYTGELFF; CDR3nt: TGTGCCAGTAGTAACAGCGGGAGTTACACCGGGGAGCTGTTTTTT
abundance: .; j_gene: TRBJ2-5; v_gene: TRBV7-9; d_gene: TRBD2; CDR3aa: CASSLGGLAGARGEETQYF; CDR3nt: TGTGCCAGCAGCCTAGGGGGACTAGCGGGAGCAAGGGGAGAAGAGACCCAGTACTTC
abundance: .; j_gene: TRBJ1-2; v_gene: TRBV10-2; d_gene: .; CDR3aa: CASSESRGYGYTF; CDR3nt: TGCGCCAGCAGTGAGTCGAGAGGCTATGGCTACACCTTC
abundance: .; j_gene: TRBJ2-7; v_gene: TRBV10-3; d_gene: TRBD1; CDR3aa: CAITDRVSSYEQYF; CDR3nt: TGTGCCATCACCGACAGGGTGAGCTCCTACGAGCAGTACTTC
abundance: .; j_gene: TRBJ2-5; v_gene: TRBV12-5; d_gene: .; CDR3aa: CASGPQGKETQYF; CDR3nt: TGTGCTAGTGGTCCCCAGGGTAAGGAGACCCAGTACTTC
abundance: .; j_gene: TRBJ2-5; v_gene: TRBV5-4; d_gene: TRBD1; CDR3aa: CASRRDREQETQYF; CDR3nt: TGTGCCAGCAGGAGGGACAGGGAACAAGAGACCCAGTACTTC
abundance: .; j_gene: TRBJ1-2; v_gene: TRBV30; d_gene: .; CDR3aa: CACETGNYGYTF; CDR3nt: TGTGCCTGTGAAACAGGAAACTATGGCTACACCTTC
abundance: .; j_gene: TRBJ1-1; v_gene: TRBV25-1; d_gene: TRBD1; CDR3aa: CASGDRMNTEAFF; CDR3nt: TGTGCCAGCGGGGACAGGATGAACACTGAAGCTTTCTTT
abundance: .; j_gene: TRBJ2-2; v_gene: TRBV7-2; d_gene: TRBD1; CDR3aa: CASSFGTGDTGELFF; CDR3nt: TGTGCCAGCAGCTTCGGGACAGGGGACACCGGGGAGCTGTTTTTT
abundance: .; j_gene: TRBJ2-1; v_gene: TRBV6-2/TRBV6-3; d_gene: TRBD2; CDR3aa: CASSYSLAGAYNEQFF; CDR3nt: TGTGCCAGCAGTTACTCTCTAGCGGGGGCCTACAATGAGCAGTTCTTC
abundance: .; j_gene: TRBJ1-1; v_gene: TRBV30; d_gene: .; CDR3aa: CAWSVTLNTEAFF; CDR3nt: TGTGCCTGGAGTGTCACTCTGAACACTGAAGCTTTCTTT
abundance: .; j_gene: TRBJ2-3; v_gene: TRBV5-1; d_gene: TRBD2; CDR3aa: CASSDDKTSDADTQYF; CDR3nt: TGCGCCAGCAGCGATGATAAAACTAGCGACGCAGATACGCAGTATTTT
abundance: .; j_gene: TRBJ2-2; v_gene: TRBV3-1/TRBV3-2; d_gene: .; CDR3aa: CASSSRATLNTGELFF; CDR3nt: TGTGCCAGCTCTTCCCGTGCCACTCTGAACACCGGGGAGCTGTTTTTT
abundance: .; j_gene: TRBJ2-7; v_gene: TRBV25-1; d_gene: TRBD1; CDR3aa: CASSLAGTGAYEQYF; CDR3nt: TGTGCCAGCAGCCTTGCCGGGACAGGGGCCTACGAGCAGTACTTC
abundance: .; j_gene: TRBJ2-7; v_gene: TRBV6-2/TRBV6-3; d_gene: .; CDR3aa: CASSYGRGYEQYF; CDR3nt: TGTGCCAGCAGTTACGGCAGGGGCTACGAGCAGTACTTC
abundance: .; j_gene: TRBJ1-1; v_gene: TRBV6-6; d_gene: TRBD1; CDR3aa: CASSNRGTEAFF; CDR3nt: TGTGCCAGCAGTAACAGGGGTACTGAAGCTTTCTTT
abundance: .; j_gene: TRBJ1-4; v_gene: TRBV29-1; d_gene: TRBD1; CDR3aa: CSVRTGTGSEKLFF; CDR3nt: TGCAGCGTTCGGACCGGGACAGGAAGCGAAAAACTGTTTTTT
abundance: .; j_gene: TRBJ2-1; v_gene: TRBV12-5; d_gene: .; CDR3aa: CASGVETAGFF; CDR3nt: TGTGCTAGTGGGGTCGAGACAGCGGGGTTCTTC
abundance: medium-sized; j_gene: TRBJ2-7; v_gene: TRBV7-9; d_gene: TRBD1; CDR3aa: CASSLASAGQGYEQYF; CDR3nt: TGTGCCAGCAGCTTAGCGTCCGCGGGACAGGGCTACGAGCAGTACTTC
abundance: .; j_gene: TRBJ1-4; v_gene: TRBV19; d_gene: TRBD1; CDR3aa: CASRARDRPYEKLFF; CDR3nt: TGTGCCAGTAGGGCAAGGGACAGGCCTTATGAAAAACTGTTTTTT
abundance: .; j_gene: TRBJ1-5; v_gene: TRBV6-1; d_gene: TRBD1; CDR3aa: CASSERGQGGKGNQPQHF; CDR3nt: TGTGCCAGCAGTGAAAGGGGACAGGGGGGGAAGGGCAATCAGCCCCAGCATTTT
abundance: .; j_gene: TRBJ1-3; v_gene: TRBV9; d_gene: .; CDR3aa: CASSAELRLPSGNTIYF; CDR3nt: TGTGCCAGCAGCGCTGAATTGCGGCTGCCCTCTGGAAACACCATATATTTT
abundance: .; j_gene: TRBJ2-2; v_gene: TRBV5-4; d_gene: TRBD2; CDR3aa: CASRRREEGDTGELFF; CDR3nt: TGTGCCAGCAGGCGACGGGAGGAAGGCGACACCGGGGAGCTGTTTTTT
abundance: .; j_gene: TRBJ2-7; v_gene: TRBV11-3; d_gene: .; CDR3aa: CASSRGPNEQYF; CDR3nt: TGTGCCAGCAGCCGCGGCCCGAACGAGCAGTACTTC
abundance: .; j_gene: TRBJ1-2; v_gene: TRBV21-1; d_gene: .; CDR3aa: CASSKGPRGGDYGYTF; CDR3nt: TGTGCCAGCAGCAAAGGGCCGCGAGGGGGGGACTATGGCTACACCTTC
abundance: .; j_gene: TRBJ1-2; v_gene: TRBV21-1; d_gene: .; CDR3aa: CASSKVRTGGAYGYTF; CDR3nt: TGTGCCAGCAGCAAAGTCAGGACAGGGGGCGCCTATGGCTACACCTTC
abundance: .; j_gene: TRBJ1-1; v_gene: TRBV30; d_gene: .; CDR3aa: CAWSVMSGVYTEAFF; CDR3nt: TGTGCCTGGAGTGTAATGTCAGGGGTGTACACTGAAGCTTTCTTT
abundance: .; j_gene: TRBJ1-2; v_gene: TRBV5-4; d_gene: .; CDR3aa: CASSLAGGDGYTF; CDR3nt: TGTGCCAGCAGCTTGGCCGGGGGGGATGGCTACACCTTC
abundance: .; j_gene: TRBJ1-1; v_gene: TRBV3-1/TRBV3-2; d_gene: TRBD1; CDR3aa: CASSHEWTGGTEAFF; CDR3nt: TGTGCCAGCAGCCATGAATGGACAGGTGGCACTGAAGCTTTCTTT
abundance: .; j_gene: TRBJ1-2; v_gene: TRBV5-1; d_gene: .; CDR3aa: CASSPDPGRRASNYGYTF; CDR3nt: TGCGCCAGCAGCCCCGATCCGGGACGGAGGGCTTCTAACTATGGCTACACCTTC
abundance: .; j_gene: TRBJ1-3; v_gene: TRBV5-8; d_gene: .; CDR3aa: CASSLNQGPGNTIYF; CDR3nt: TGTGCCAGCAGCTTAAATCAGGGGCCTGGAAACACCATATATTTT